The 8 T cell receptor beta chains reported below all come from one sample, sequenced in a study. The TRBV12-4/TRBJ1-2 clonotypes were amplified using barcode primers with ligated adaptors. Using its own MiXCR run on the multiplex PCR reads, TCRdb lists one record per CDR3 protein. This table has 900 to 1,500 distinct CDR3 sequences, around 25% appearing once. Tregs were sorted as CD4+CD25+CD127-/low cells. The material sequenced was tumor-infiltrating Tregs sorted from the breast tumor. These receptors all stem from a female donor with breast cancer.

CDR3 protein: CASSRDPNGYTF. The CDR3 DNA reads as TGTGCCAGCAGTCGGGACCCTAATGGCTACACCTTC. The chain employs TRBV12-3 or TRBV12-4 and TRBJ1-2, with a weak D call TRBD1 (5 bases). The CDR3 extends over 12 amino acids. V was clipped by 5 bases and J by 6 bases, with 10 bases between them.

V gene TRBV12-3 or TRBV12-4 combines with J gene TRBJ1-2, with D possibly being TRBD1 (6 bases). This CDR3 spans 11 amino acids. Trimming pared 6 bases from V and 6 bases from J, leaving 8 bases between. CDR3 in amino acids: CASSGQNGYTF. In DNA form, the CDR3 reads TGTGCCAGCAGCGGACAGAATGGCTACACCTTC.

Within the sample, this clonotype is large. The rearrangement joins TRBV12-3 or TRBV12-4 to TRBJ1-2; TRBD1 matches at 8 bases. The CDR3 loop spans 16 amino acids. Trimming removed 6 bases from V and 0 bases from J; junction bases left unmatched: 9. The CDR3 DNA reads as TGTGCCAGCAGACACGGACAGGGAAGAGCTAACTATGGCTACACCTTC. Protein sequence: CASRHGQGRANYGYTF.

This clonotype is medium-sized within its sample. This chain links TRBV12-3 or TRBV12-4 with TRBJ1-2, with D perhaps matching TRBD1 (6 bases). V was shortened by 2 bases and J by 4 bases, with 14 bases between the two germline ends. The CDR3 has 15 residues. This CDR3 is CASSLRQGNPYGYTF. The CDR3 DNA is TGTGCCAGCAGTTTACGGCAGGGGAACCCCTATGGCTACACCTTC.

This clonotype is medium-sized. The rearrangement uses TRBV12-3 or TRBV12-4 and TRBJ1-2; unclear D gene. The CDR3 extends over 13 amino acids. The V end lost 1 base, the J end lost 4 bases, and 7 bases lay between the germline ends. CDR3 coding DNA: TGTGCCAGCAGTTTAGACCTGGCCTATGGCTACACCTTC. As protein: CASSLDLAYGYTF.

The gene calls are TRBV12-3 or TRBV12-4 and TRBJ1-2; D unresolved. CDR3 size: 15 residues. With 7 bases removed from V and 0 bases from J, the gap between germline ends came to 15 bases. The CDR3 DNA sequence: TGTGCCAGCACCAGGCAGGCCCGAGCTAACTATGGCTACACCTTC. Residues: CASTRQARANYGYTF.

Comments on this clonotype: At one boundary the junction diverges from the germline segment, which might be a read error. The chain is built from TRBV12-3 or TRBV12-4 and TRBJ1-2, with D maybe TRBD1 (5 bases). The CDR3 is made up of 14 amino acids. CDR3: CASSYSPGPYAYTF. The CDR3 DNA is TGTGCCAGCAGTTATTCCCCAGGGCCCTATGCCTACACCTTC.

By sample share, this clonotype is large. The chain joins TRBV12-3 or TRBV12-4 to TRBJ1-2; D perhaps matches TRBD1 (6 bases). CDR3 length equals 14 residues. With 5 bases removed from V and 5 bases from J, the gap between germline ends came to 15 bases. This chain's CDR3 is CASSPGTNTYGYTF. In DNA form, the CDR3 reads TGTGCCAGCAGTCCCGGGACAAATACATATGGCTACACCTTC.